A selection of T cell receptor beta chains follows, all from one sample in a study of response to subunit inactivated influenza vaccine. TCRdb re-called the RT-PCR reads with MiXCR, one entry per CDR3 protein. Of around 580,000 distinct CDR3 sequences in the sample, about 11% were seen once. The sequencing used PBMCs from blood, collected on the day of vaccination. These receptors were taken from a man aged 50-60 years who received an inactivated influenza vaccine. The CDR3 runs from the conserved cysteine through the conserved F or W. Rows give clone size only sometimes, using once, few, many, or a class for an expanded clone.

size	length	J	V	CDR3
many	16	TRBJ1-6	TRBV13	CASSLAPGQGNSPLHF
few	11	TRBJ2-3	TRBV29-1	CSVEQRDTQYF
few	15	TRBJ2-5	TRBV7-2	CASSLAGLGTETQYF
many	16	TRBJ2-1	TRBV5-1	CASSYLTGSSYNEQFF
few	14	TRBJ1-3	TRBV12-3/TRBV12-4	CASSFVPSGNTIYF
.	15	TRBJ2-3	TRBV4-2	CASSHRGPSTDTQYF
.	15	TRBJ2-1	TRBV7-6	CASSSAGGPRNEQFF
.	16	TRBJ2-7	TRBV28	CASSLTGTGDPYEQYF
few	16	TRBJ2-2	TRBV4-3	CASSQALTENTGELFF
.	13	TRBJ1-4	TRBV12-3/TRBV12-4	CASSFLMGEKLFF
many	14	TRBJ2-1	TRBV5-1	CASSFTLSSNEQFF
.	13	TRBJ2-4	TRBV20-1	CSVFAGAKNIQYF
many	16	TRBJ1-6	TRBV7-2	CASSSSTNYRGVPLHF
.	14	TRBJ2-7	TRBV28	CGSSFWDRFYEQYF
.	15	TRBJ2-7	TRBV5-1	CARSGDSWRSYEQYF
few	12	TRBJ2-1	TRBV20-1	CSARVNYNEQFF
.	14	TRBJ2-1	TRBV11-3	CASSFNTLSNEQFF
many	16	TRBJ2-2	TRBV29-1	CSVEVRSAGNTGELFF
.	13	TRBJ2-5	TRBV5-6	CASSFWEQETQYF
.	15	TRBJ2-1	TRBV5-1	CASSLQADSYNEQFF
.	15	TRBJ2-7	TRBV20-1	CSARGTGQGAGEQYF
.	12	TRBJ1-2	TRBV12-3/TRBV12-4	CASSLLGGGYTF
.	15	TRBJ1-6	TRBV6-1	CASSDQGGTTPPLHF
.	13	TRBJ1-2	TRBV6-5	CASSYGETYGYTF
.	17	TRBJ2-1	TRBV4-3	CASSQEASGSSYNEQFF
few	18	TRBJ2-2	TRBV11-2	CASSPRSGRAANTGELFF
.	16	TRBJ2-5	TRBV12-3/TRBV12-4	CASSSLAGGPSETQYF
.	17	TRBJ2-3	TRBV4-2	CASSQDNAGLRTDTQYF
few	13	TRBJ2-7	TRBV25-1	CASRVPGSYEQYF
few	17	TRBJ2-1	TRBV5-5	CASSLVPLLSSYNEQFF
few	13	TRBJ2-7	TRBV12-3/TRBV12-4	CASSLNPPDEQYF
.	14	TRBJ2-1	TRBV5-6	CASSPGTVTHEQFF
.	12	TRBJ2-7	TRBV20-1	CSARGYYYEQYF
many	13	TRBJ2-2	TRBV20-1	CSARSSISGELFF
.	12	TRBJ2-7	TRBV12-3/TRBV12-4	CASRDNDYEQYF
.	14	TRBJ2-7	TRBV18	CASSLSGTSGSLAF
few	14	TRBJ2-5	TRBV29-1	CSVEAAGGGETQYF
.	15	TRBJ2-7	TRBV20-1	CSARPPIGGSYEQYF
.	14	TRBJ2-1	TRBV4-2	CASSPSDFYNEQFF
.	15	TRBJ2-1	TRBV5-4	CATSLVAGSYNEQFF
.	21	TRBJ1-1	TRBV6-2/TRBV6-3	CASRPYRDREGVGDLNTEAFF